This T cell receptor beta chain originates from a study of T cell responses to AZD1222 COVID-19 vaccine (dated by TCRdb to the early 2020s). Concerning the study at large: AZD1222 recipients whose second dose came at about 4 weeks and those whose second dose came at about 12 weeks were combined into one group, since spike-specific TCR depth and breadth did not differ between the two schedules. TCR sequencing covered 230 or so trial participants: approximately 200 given two doses of AZD1222 and 26 given two doses of MenACWY control vaccine. Trial participants were enrolled into age subgroups of 18-55, 56-69 and 70-plus years, which contained about 150, 27 and 61 TCR-sequenced participants, respectively.

The CDR3 regions of human TCRbeta chains were analyzed by immunosequencing. In the original analysis: TCRs in the repertoires were compared against a reference library of SARS-CoV-2-specific TCRs that had been generated with the MIRA antigen-specificity platform. Breadth was defined as the fraction of unique TCRs that were SARS-CoV-2-associated, and depth was defined as the fraction of total T cells that were SARS-CoV-2-associated. Using the MIRA data, each spike-specific TCR was mapped to the spike region that the TCR reacts to and placed in a CD4 or CD8 class. Log10-transformed breadth and depth values were compared by one-way ANOVA with Sidak's multiple comparisons tests. TCRdb took over this immuneACCESS table, retaining in-frame rearrangements with V and J assigned. Such tables are incomplete; in checked studies, under half of the missing clones stem from an unresolved V gene, and the remainder is unexplained. The V and J calls and clone size come from that table; D and trimming were worked out from the DNA. Counted in this sample were under 200,000 clones; around 94% of them appeared once. The ten most abundant clones make up about 0.64% of the sample.

In light of the paper, this sample's time point label describes: baseline before first vaccination. Vaccinee samples were obtained from the UK trials COV001 and COV002, which included a single-blind randomized controlled phase 2/3 trial of AZD1222 (ChAdOx1 nCoV-19) in healthy adults. Trial participant PBMC samples were collected at day 0 and day 28 after the second dose for TCRbeta chain sequencing. About this clone: Its antigen target is currently unknown. Per-nucleotide qualities are absent, and no much larger clonotype sits a single base away.

General conclusions and limits of the study: Participants were mostly white British and included more females than males, and it was suggested by the authors that clonal diversity may have been underestimated. In the small 56-69-year group, the increase in depth fell short of significance, most likely because of low power. Because no day 14 peak-response samples were available, repertoires were characterized only after the peak T cell response. A significant rise in spike-specific TCR breadth and depth was observed after two AZD1222 doses relative to day 0 and relative to MenACWY recipients. Only a handful of AZD1222 recipients were SARS-CoV-2 seropositive at baseline, limiting conclusions about previously exposed vaccinees. CD4 TCRs associated with the vaccine covered the entire spike protein, and the dominant responses were in regions 160-218 and 743-854. Reportedly, close to half of the unique spike-specific TCRs recognized epitopes lying outside the regions that are mutated in the B.1.351 and B.1.1.7 variants.

The clonotype was recovered from an adult in good health. Sequencing was performed on peripheral blood, taken on day 0 of AZD1222 vaccination.

The CDR3 has the sequence CASRPRKSSRTGELFF. The DNA sequence is as follows: TGTGCCAGCAGACCGAGGAAGTCTAGTCGGACCGGGGAGCTGTTTTTT. The chain links TRBV11-2 with TRBJ2-2, with no D gene named confidently. The CDR3 runs 16 residues from the cysteine to the phenylalanine. Just the 48-base CDR3 DNA is kept, in frame starting at base 1. V and J are truncated by 6 bases and 5 bases respectively, leaving an intervening sequence of 19 bases. CDR1 and CDR2, looked up from the germline V gene, are SGHAT and FQNNGV.